The following is a T cell receptor (beta chain) sequence with its context. Only one base separates this from a far larger clonotype, so it likely reflects a read error. This record belongs to a study of OX40 agonist ivuxolimab in advanced cancers. As for the study in general: From roughly 20 to 85 years was the age range, with a mean of around 56 years, and 70% to 85% were male.

CDR3 length equals 10 residues. Trimming cost V 2 bases and J 6 bases, with 2 bases left between them. Germline V lookup: CDR1 SGHNT, CDR2 YYREEE (reference sequence). Generated by immunoSEQ multiplex PCR, the TCRdb table keeps only in-frame clones and is missing some. The table shows around 26,000 clones, with less than 90% occurring only once. The origin of this receptor is an adult with an advanced solid tumor such as melanoma, head and neck, liver or kidney cancer. The chain uses TRBV5-4 and TRBJ1-1; D unresolved. Sequenced material: CD4+ or CD8+ T cells sorted from blood, taken in a trial of the OX40 agonist ivuxolimab. The CDR3 sequence is CASSLPEAFF. The CDR3 coding sequence is TGTGCCAGCAGCTTACCTGAAGCTTTCTTT.